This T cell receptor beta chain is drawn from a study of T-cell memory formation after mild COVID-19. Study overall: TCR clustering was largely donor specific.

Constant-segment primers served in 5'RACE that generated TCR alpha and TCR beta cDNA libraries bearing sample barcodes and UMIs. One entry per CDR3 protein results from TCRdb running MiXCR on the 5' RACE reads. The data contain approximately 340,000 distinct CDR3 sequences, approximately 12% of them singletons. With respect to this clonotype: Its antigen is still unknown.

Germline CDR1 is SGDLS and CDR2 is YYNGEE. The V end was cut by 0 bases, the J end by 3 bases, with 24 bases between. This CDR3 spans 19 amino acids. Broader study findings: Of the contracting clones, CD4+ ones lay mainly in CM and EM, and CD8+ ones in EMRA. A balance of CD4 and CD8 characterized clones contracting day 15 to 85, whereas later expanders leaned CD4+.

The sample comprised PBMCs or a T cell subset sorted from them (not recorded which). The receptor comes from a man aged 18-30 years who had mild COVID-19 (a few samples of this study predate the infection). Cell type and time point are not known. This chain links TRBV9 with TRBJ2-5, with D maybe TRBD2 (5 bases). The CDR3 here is CASSVVPRPWGGSEETQYF. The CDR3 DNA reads TGTGCCAGCAGCGTAGTGCCCAGACCCTGGGGTGGGAGCGAAGAGACCCAGTACTTC. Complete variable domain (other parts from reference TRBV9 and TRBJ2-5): DSGVTQTPKHLITATGQRVTLRCSPRSGDLSVYWYQQSLDQGLQFLIQYYNGEERAKGNILERFSAQQFPDLHSELNLSSLELGDSALYFCASSVVPRPWGGSEETQYFGPGTRLLVL.